This entry concerns a single TCR beta chain. The data are from a study of blood T cell repertoires in COVID-19. Study details: Acute and convalescent COVID-19 samples came from the United States, Italy and Spain. The cDNA or gDNA used as material had been derived from T cells, B-cell-depleted T cells, or PBMCs.

The CDR3 loop spans 14 amino acids. V was clipped by 4 bases and J by 4 bases, with 12 bases between them. CDR1 and CDR2 (germline): SGHNT, YYREEE (reference sequence). TCRdb's table, derived via immunoSEQ multiplex PCR, lists solely in-frame clones and lacks some. The sample contains 220,000 or so clones, roughly 89% of which appear only once. The chain links TRBV5-4 to TRBJ1-3, with D possibly being TRBD1 (6 bases). What was sequenced was peripheral blood. The receptor comes from a man in his 60s who had recovered from COVID-19. The CDR3 DNA is TGTGCCAGCAGCGCAGGGGCATTCGGAAACACCATATATTTT. It yields the protein CASSAGAFGNTIYF.